This TCR beta chain was identified in a study of blood T cell repertoires in COVID-19. Study in general: Sites across the United States, Italy and Spain contributed samples from acute and convalescent COVID-19. The cDNA or gDNA used as material had been derived from T cells, B-cell-depleted T cells, or PBMCs.

Repertoires were generated with immunoSEQ multiplex PCR, while TCRdb's copy carries only in-frame clones and drops some. The top ten hold 1.7% of the sample, which has a few hundred thousand clones, 88% seen once. V gave up 1 base and J gave up 15 bases, with 19 bases separating them. Germline CDR1 SGHDN, CDR2 FVKESK. The CDR3 covers 14 residues. Specimen: peripheral blood. The chain uses TRBV14 and TRBJ2-1, with a weak D call TRBD2 (6 bases). The sequence derives from a man between 65 and 85 years old with acute or convalescent COVID-19. The CDR3 sequence: CASSQANLGGIPFF. CDR3 sequence (DNA): TGTGCCAGCAGCCAAGCTAACCTCGGGGGTATTCCGTTCTTC. Full variable domain (rest looked up from reference TRBV14 and TRBJ2-1): EAGVTQFPSHSVIEKGQTVTLRCDPISGHDNLYWYRRVMGKEIKFLLHFVKESKQDESGMPNNRFLAERTGGTYSTLKVQPAELEDSGVYFCASSQANLGGIPFFGPGTRLTVL.